Given below is one T cell receptor beta chain in context. Original data processing: Reference gene primers were amplified, and this amplification served to estimate nucleated cell counts. Using immunoSEQ multiplex PCR, the repertoire was profiled, and TCRdb retains in-frame clones only, with some absent. D and trimming come from the DNA, and the V and J calls and clone size come from that table. The data contain 250,000 to 300,000 clones, approximately 86% of them singletons. Trimming at V came to 6 bases and at J to 2 bases, leaving 7 bases not matched to a gene. This CDR3 contains 15 residues. Germline V lookup: CDR1 LNHDA, CDR2 SQIVND (reference sequence). This sample is drawn from a study of blood T cell repertoires in COVID-19. Study background: COVID-19 samples collected from the United States, Italy and Spain covered acute and convalescent phases.

V is TRBV19 and J is TRBJ2-1, with TRBD1 matching over 7 bases. Sequencing was performed on peripheral blood. This TCR was recovered from a woman aged 45-59 years who had recovered from COVID-19. CDR3 bases: TGTGCCAGTAGCCCCGGGCAGGGGGCCTACAATGAGCAGTTCTTC. Translation gives CASSPGQGAYNEQFF. Full variable domain (outside the CDR3, taken from reference TRBV19 and TRBJ2-1): DGGITQSPKYLFRKEGQNVTLSCEQNLNHDAMYWYRQDPGQGLRLIYYSQIVNDFQKGDIAEGYSVSREKKESFPLTVTSAQKNPTAFYLCASSPGQGAYNEQFFGPGTRLTVL.